The 23 T cell receptor beta chains reported below all come from one sample, sequenced in a study of cytomegalovirus exposure and HLA in healthy donors. The method was immunoSEQ multiplex PCR; TCRdb's version includes in-frame clones alone and lacks a portion of them. The sample carries tens of thousands of clones, 85% recorded once. Sample: PBMCs. The receptors stem from a young man in good health and CMV-seronegative.

The chain combines TRBV4-3 with TRBJ2-3, with TRBD1 matching 8 bases. V shed 1 base, J shed 0 bases, and the junction held 3 bases outside the gene matches. The CDR3 loop spans 16 amino acids. CDR1 is LGHNA and CDR2 is YSLEER in the germline V gene. The CDR3 is CASSQGGQVSTDTQYF. Here the CDR3 DNA reads TGCGCCAGCAGCCAAGGGGGACAGGTCAGCACAGATACGCAGTATTTT.

This clone was found once. The V gene is TRBV4-1, the J gene TRBJ1-2, with 11 bases aligning to TRBD1. V lost 3 bases to trimming and J lost 6 bases; unmatched junction nucleotides: 9. CDR1 MGHRA and CDR2 YSYEKL come from the germline V gene. The CDR3 has 16 residues. This CDR3 is CASSQGWTGGADGYTF. The CDR3 nucleotides read TGCGCCAGCAGCCAGGGCTGGACAGGGGGCGCGGATGGCTACACCTTC.

This sequence joins TRBV5-4 and TRBJ2-3, with TRBD2 matching over 8 bases. With 2 bases clipped from V and 6 bases from J, the junction kept 8 bases outside the gene matches. This CDR3 has 15 residues. The germline V gene has CDR1 SGHNT and CDR2 YYREEE (reference sequence). CDR3 in DNA: TGTGCCAGCAGCTTATGGCGGGAGGCCGGGGATACGCAGTATTTT. It specifies CASSLWREAGDTQYF.

As DNA, the CDR3 is TGTGCCAGCAGCGGGAGCGGAGTGGGTCAGCCCCAGCATTTT. This translates into CASSGSGVGQPQHF. The genes are TRBV9 and TRBJ1-5; the D is unclear. CDR1 and CDR2 from the germline V gene are SGDLS and YYNGEE. V gave up 3 bases and J gave up 6 bases, with 13 bases separating them. The CDR3 extends over 14 amino acids.

A note on this clone: Germline is not matched at one junction end, which may reflect a read error. V usage is TRBV7-9 and J usage is TRBJ1-2; weak D call: TRBD1 (5 bases). The CDR3 is 15 residues long. Germline CDR1 is SEHNR and CDR2 is FQNEAQ (reference sequence). CDR3 protein: CASRLGAVPNYGYTF. CDR3 bases: TGTGCCAGCAGGTTAGGGGCAGTTCCTAACTATGGCTACACCTTC. Full variable domain (rest looked up from reference TRBV7-9 and TRBJ1-2): DTGVSQNPRHKITKRGQNVTFRCDPISEHNRLYWYRQTLGQGPEFLTYFQNEAQLEKSRLLSDRFSAERPKGSFSTLEIQRTEQGDSAMYLCASRLGAVPNYGYTFGSGTRLTVV.

V is TRBV9 and J is TRBJ2-3, with a possible D match to TRBD2 (6 bases). This CDR3 spans 12 amino acids. V dropped 7 bases and J dropped 1 base, with 7 bases sitting between them. Germline lookup yields CDR1 SGDLS and CDR2 YYNGEE. CDR3 sequence (DNA): TGTGCCAGCCAGCGGGGCACAGATACGCAGTATTTT. As protein: CASQRGTDTQYF.

This clone appeared a single time. The rearrangement links TRBV6-5 to TRBJ2-7; no definite D call. Germline-derived CDR1 and CDR2 are MNHEY and SVGAGI. V was clipped by 4 bases and J by 0 bases, with 10 bases between them. CDR3 length: 14 amino acids. The CDR3 here is CASSSTWGSYEQYV. The CDR3 bases are TGTGCCAGCAGTTCGACTTGGGGCTCCTACGAGCAGTACGTC.

In regard to this clone: Other DNA variants within this sample encode the same CDR3. The rearrangement uses TRBV7-9 and TRBJ1-2, with a weak D call TRBD1 (5 bases). The CDR3 consists of 12 residues. Germline V CDR1 and CDR2: SEHNR, FQNEAQ (reference sequence). V lost 5 bases to trimming and J lost 4 bases, with 8 bases between them. The chain's CDR3 is CASSRDSYGYTF. CDR3 bases: TGTGCCAGCAGCCGAGACAGCTATGGCTACACCTTC. Variable domain in full (rest from reference TRBV7-9 and TRBJ1-2): DTGVSQNPRHKITKRGQNVTFRCDPISEHNRLYWYRQTLGQGPEFLTYFQNEAQLEKSRLLSDRFSAERPKGSFSTLEIQRTEQGDSAMYLCASSRDSYGYTFGSGTRLTVV.

The chain carries TRBV11-1 and TRBJ2-1; TRBD1 is a possible D gene (6 bases). This CDR3 spans 16 amino acids. Germline assignment: CDR1 SGHAT and CDR2 FQDESV (reference sequence). V was pared by 6 bases and J by 4 bases, with 19 bases between. The CDR3 coding sequence is TGTGCCAGCAGACCTAAGACAGGCAAAGATTACAATGAGCAGTTCTTC. As protein: CASRPKTGKDYNEQFF.

This chain links TRBV15 with TRBJ1-1, with 9 bases identical to TRBD1. Germline V gene data show CDR1 as LNHNV and CDR2 as YYDKDF (reference sequence). The CDR3 extends over 15 amino acids. V trimming: 2 bases; J trimming: 5 bases; junction bases outside the gene matches: 6. In DNA form, the CDR3 reads TGTGCCACCAGCAGATCACAGGGGGCAGGGACTGAAGCTTTCTTT. Its translation is CATSRSQGAGTEAFF.

This clone was observed a single time. The V gene is TRBV7-2, the J gene TRBJ2-2, with a possible D match to TRBD1 (5 bases). Germline-derived CDR1 and CDR2 are SGHTA and FQGNSA. The CDR3 is 13 amino acids. Trimming pared 1 base from V and 7 bases from J, leaving 7 bases between. The chain's CDR3 is CASSLGGYGELFF. As DNA, the CDR3 is TGTGCCAGCAGCTTAGGGGGCTACGGGGAGCTGTTTTTT.

This chain connects TRBV2 to TRBJ2-1; 10 bases align to TRBD2. Germline V gene data show CDR1 as SNHLY and CDR2 as FYNNEI. The CDR3 runs 15 residues. V dropped 5 bases and J dropped 9; count of bases not matched to a gene: 10. DNA for the CDR3: TGTGCCAGCAGTCCGCTAGCGGGAGAAGGCAGTGAGCAGTTCTTC. Its translation: CASSPLAGEGSEQFF.

The chain is built from TRBV27 and TRBJ1-2; 7 bases agree with TRBD1. From germline, CDR1 is MNHEY and CDR2 SMNVEV (reference sequence). The CDR3 has 15 residues. The V gene end was trimmed by 5 bases and the J gene end by 2 bases; junction bases not matched to a gene: 8. Here the CDR3 reads CASSPQTGKNYGYTF. Written as DNA, the CDR3 is TGTGCCAGCAGTCCGCAGACAGGGAAGAACTATGGCTACACCTTC.

The rearrangement uses TRBV6-1 and TRBJ1-1; D possibly corresponds to TRBD1 (5 bases). The CDR3 sequence is 14 residues long. Germline V CDR1 and CDR2: MNHNS, SASEGT. Deletions cut 10 bases from V and 6 bases from J, with 21 bases between. CDR3 nucleotide sequence: TGTGCCATCGATAGGGCCTTTGGGGCCCCTGAAGCTTTCTTT. Translated: CAIDRAFGAPEAFF.

The chain has TRBV15 and TRBJ1-3; D remains unclear. CDR1 is LNHNV and CDR2 is YYDKDF in the germline V gene (reference sequence). V gave up 4 bases and J gave up 3 bases, with 4 bases separating them. This CDR3 region has 12 residues. This chain's CDR3 is CATSILGNTIYF. The CDR3 bases are TGTGCCACCAGCATCCTTGGAAACACCATATATTTT.

J is TRBJ1-6 and V is TRBV28, with D perhaps TRBD1 (6 bases). Germline V gene sequence: CDR1 MDHEN, CDR2 SYDVKM. The V gene lost 1 base and the J gene lost 7 bases, with 11 bases spanning the gap. This CDR3 spans 15 amino acids. In DNA, the CDR3 is TGTGCCAGCAGTTTATTACAGGGCGTAAATTCACCCCTCCACTTT. Protein: CASSLLQGVNSPLHF. Together with reference TRBV28 and TRBJ1-6, the CDR3 gives the full variable domain: DVKVTQSSRYLVKRTGEKVFLECVQDMDHENMFWYRQDPGLGLRLIYFSYDVKMKEKGDIPEGYSVSREKKERFSLILESASTNQTSMYLCASSLLQGVNSPLHFGNGTRLTVT.

The chain combines TRBV6-6 with TRBJ1-1, with TRBD1 as a possible D gene (6 bases). The CDR3 sequence is 16 residues long. Deletions cut 5 bases from V and 1 base from J, with 17 bases between. Germline V lookup: CDR1 MNHNY, CDR2 SVGAGI (reference sequence). CDR3 DNA sequence: TGTGCCAGCAGTCCAGTGTTACAGGGACCGAACACTGAAGCTTTCTTT. This gives the protein CASSPVLQGPNTEAFF.

The chain employs TRBV6-6 and TRBJ2-3; 10 nucleotides match TRBD1. V shed 5 bases, J shed 6 bases, and the junction held 5 bases outside the gene matches. From germline, CDR1 is MNHNY and CDR2 SVGAGI (reference sequence). CDR3 size: 14 residues. Written as DNA, the CDR3 is TGTGCCAGCAGTCGGACAGGGGGACAGGATACGCAGTATTTT. Residues: CASSRTGGQDTQYF.

The chain couples TRBV4-3 to TRBJ1-1, with D unresolved. This CDR3 is built from 13 residues. CDR1 LGHNA and CDR2 YSLEER come from the germline V gene. The V end was cut by 0 bases, the J end by 3 bases, with 5 bases between. DNA of the CDR3: TGCGCCAGCAGCCAAGATCGGGACACTGAAGCTTTCTTT. Translation: CASSQDRDTEAFF.

This chain joins TRBV7-2 and TRBJ2-5; D call uncertain. This CDR3 spans 12 amino acids. CDR1 and CDR2 (germline): SGHTA, FQGNSA. V lost 5 bases to trimming and J lost 9 bases, with 13 bases between them. In nucleotides, the CDR3 is TGTGCCAGCAGCACCACTGGTGAGGCCCAGTACTTC. As protein: CASSTTGEAQYF.

This chain joins TRBV5-1 and TRBJ1-2; weak D call: TRBD1 (5 bases). The CDR3 is 14 amino acids. Per germline, CDR1 SGHRS and CDR2 YFSETQ. Trimming stripped 1 base from V and 7 bases from J, with 14 bases between. CDR3 region: CASSLRVGAGGYTF. The CDR3 DNA sequence: TGCGCCAGCAGCTTGAGGGTAGGGGCCGGTGGCTACACCTTC.

This clone turned up a few times. This chain links TRBV7-3 with TRBJ2-5; TRBD2 matches at 9 bases. CDR3 size: 15 residues. CDR1 and CDR2 from the germline V gene are SGHTA and FQGTGA. The junction had 6 bases not matched to a gene; V was cut back by 5 bases and J by 2 bases. DNA for the CDR3: TGTGCCAGCAGCCCCGGGACTAGCAGACAAGAGACCCAGTACTTC. Protein product: CASSPGTSRQETQYF.

The genes are TRBV7-2 and TRBJ2-1, with D perhaps matching TRBD2 (5 bases). The germline CDR1 and CDR2 sequences are SGHTA and FQGNSA. CDR3 length equals 12 residues. V was pared by 5 bases and J by 10 bases, with 12 bases between. CDR3 nucleotide sequence: TGTGCCAGCAGCCCCCTAGCATGGGAGCAGTTCTTC. The encoded protein is CASSPLAWEQFF.